This TCR beta chain is drawn from a study of TIL therapy for anti-PD-1-resistant metastatic lung cancer. Germline V gives CDR1 SQVTM, CDR2 ANQGSEA. Trimming cost V 7 bases and J 0 bases, with 4 bases left between them. The CDR3 has 11 residues. The immunoSEQ assay was v3. Sequencing was performed with immunoSEQ multiplex PCR; in TCRdb, only in-frame clones are kept and a portion is missing. The sample comprises about 43,000 clones, 65% to 80% of which are singletons, and approximately 16% rests with the top ten. As for time point: pre-treatment sample, taken before nivolumab and TIL therapy. The sequence derives from a man between 70 and 80 years old with non-small cell lung cancer. Sample: blood, taken at baseline. The chain carries TRBV29-1 and TRBJ2-1; unclear D gene. The CDR3 region has the DNA TGCAGCGAGAGCTCCTACAATGAGCAGTTCTTC. It specifies CSESSYNEQFF.